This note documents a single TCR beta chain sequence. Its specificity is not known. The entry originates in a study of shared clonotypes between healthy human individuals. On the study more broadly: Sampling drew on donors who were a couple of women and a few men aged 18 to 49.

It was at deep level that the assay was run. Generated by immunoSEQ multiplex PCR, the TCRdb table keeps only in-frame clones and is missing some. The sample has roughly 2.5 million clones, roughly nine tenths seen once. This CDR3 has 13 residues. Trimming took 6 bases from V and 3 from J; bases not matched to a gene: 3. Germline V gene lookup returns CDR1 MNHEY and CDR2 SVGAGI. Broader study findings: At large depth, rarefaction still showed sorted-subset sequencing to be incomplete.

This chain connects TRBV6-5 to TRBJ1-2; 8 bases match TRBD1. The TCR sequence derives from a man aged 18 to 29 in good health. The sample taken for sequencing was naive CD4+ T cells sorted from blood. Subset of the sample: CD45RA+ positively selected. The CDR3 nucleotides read TGTGCCAGCAGAAAGGGACAGGACTATGGCTACACCTTC. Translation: CASRKGQDYGYTF.